Reported below is one T cell receptor beta chain. What it binds is not known. The data stem from a study of identical twins. Germline V gene lookup returns CDR1 SEHNR and CDR2 FQNEAQ (reference sequence). Deletions cut 3 bases from V and 0 bases from J, with 12 bases between. The CDR3 has 16 amino acids. Study-wide results and limits: When twins shared out-of-frame alpha sequences, those sequences had excess low generation probability.

TCRdb reanalysed the 5' RACE reads using MiXCR and keeps one entry per CDR3 protein. This sample yields more than 600,000 distinct CDR3 sequences, of which 15% to 20% are seen a single time; 13% belongs to the top ten. Another study also made use of these data, one on T cells expressing NK-cell markers. In that study: Sorted CD3+CD56+NKG2C+, CD3+CD56+NKG2C- and CD3+CD56-NKG2C+ T cells provided the TCR beta repertoires. About six donors showed dominant NKG2C+ clonotypes comprising roughly 1.0-7.0% of their CD8+ T cells. HCMV specificity of expanded NKG2C+ T cell clones remained unclear.

The receptor's source is a woman between 18 and 30 years old in good health. The V gene is TRBV7-9, the J gene TRBJ2-4; D unresolved. The sample was PBMCs. The CDR3 reads CASSFQDGIAKNIQYF. The CDR3 DNA follows: TGTGCCAGCAGCTTCCAGGACGGAATAGCCAAAAACATTCAGTACTTC.